A selection of T cell receptor beta chains follows, all from one sample in a study of cytomegalovirus exposure and HLA in healthy donors. Data came from immunoSEQ multiplex PCR; TCRdb stores just in-frame clones and leaves some out. Among a few hundred thousand clones listed, 65% to 85% were seen once. The sequencing input was PBMCs. The source of these receptors is a woman in her thirties in good health and CMV-seronegative. CDR3s include the opening cysteine and the closing phenylalanine or tryptophan. Each record gives: V gene, clone size, D gene, J gene, CDR3 protein, CDR3 DNA. The D gene is left open where the match is weak. Clone size is not always given. Where it is, it says once, few, many or a class for expanded clones.

V gene: TRBV7-7
clone size: NA
D gene: NA
J gene: TRBJ1-2
CDR3 protein: CASSFEDSCRGYYGYTF
CDR3 DNA: TGTGCTAGCAGCTTCGAGGACAGTTGCCGCGGGTACTATGGCTACACCTTC

V gene: TRBV18
clone size: NA
D gene: NA
J gene: TRBJ1-4
CDR3 protein: CASSPDGSNEKLFF
CDR3 DNA: TGTGCCAGCTCACCAGACGGGTCGAATGAAAAACTGTTTTTT

V gene: TRBV7-7
clone size: NA
D gene: TRBD2
J gene: TRBJ2-1
CDR3 protein: CASSGGGNEQFF
CDR3 DNA: TGTGCTAGCAGCGGGGGAGGGAATGAGCAGTTCTTC

V gene: TRBV30
clone size: NA
D gene: NA
J gene: TRBJ1-5
CDR3 protein: CAWSVGWGPNQPQHF
CDR3 DNA: TGTGCCTGGAGTGTAGGTTGGGGCCCCAATCAGCCCCAGCATTTT

V gene: TRBV19
clone size: NA
D gene: NA
J gene: TRBJ2-2
CDR3 protein: CASSITGGTGELFF
CDR3 DNA: TGTGCCAGTAGTATTACGGGTGGCACCGGGGAGCTGTTTTTT

V gene: TRBV6-5
clone size: NA
D gene: NA
J gene: TRBJ2-2
CDR3 protein: CASSHLGARSTGELFF
CDR3 DNA: TGTGCCAGCAGTCACTTGGGGGCGCGGAGCACCGGGGAGCTGTTTTTT

V gene: TRBV28
clone size: NA
D gene: TRBD2
J gene: TRBJ2-2
CDR3 protein: CASSPRGTRSPGELFF
CDR3 DNA: TGTGCCAGCAGTCCCCGAGGGACTAGATCCCCCGGGGAGCTGTTTTTT

V gene: TRBV14
clone size: few
D gene: TRBD1
J gene: TRBJ2-7
CDR3 protein: CASSQYPGQVGEQYF
CDR3 DNA: TGTGCCAGCAGCCAATATCCGGGACAGGTAGGGGAGCAGTACTTC

V gene: TRBV30
clone size: NA
D gene: NA
J gene: TRBJ2-6
CDR3 protein: CAWSLREGANVLTF
CDR3 DNA: TGTGCCTGGAGTTTGAGGGAGGGGGCCAACGTCCTGACTTTC

V gene: TRBV7-6
clone size: NA
D gene: NA
J gene: TRBJ1-1
CDR3 protein: CASSPLVGQIRKVDTEAFF
CDR3 DNA: TGTGCCAGCAGCCCGCTAGTAGGTCAAATCCGTAAAGTTGACACTGAAGCTTTCTTT

V gene: TRBV25-1
clone size: NA
D gene: TRBD2
J gene: TRBJ2-3
CDR3 protein: CASTSTSDSTDTQYF
CDR3 DNA: TGTGCCAGCACATCGACTAGCGATTCCACAGATACGCAGTATTTT

V gene: TRBV4-2
clone size: NA
D gene: NA
J gene: TRBJ2-1
CDR3 protein: CASSPRDFSYNEQFF
CDR3 DNA: TGTGCCAGCAGTCCCCGGGACTTCTCCTACAATGAGCAGTTCTTC

V gene: TRBV9
clone size: few
D gene: NA
J gene: TRBJ1-1
CDR3 protein: CASSGNGYTEAFF
CDR3 DNA: TGTGCCAGCAGCGGCAACGGGTACACTGAAGCTTTCTTT

V gene: TRBV11-2
clone size: NA
D gene: NA
J gene: TRBJ1-1
CDR3 protein: CASSFYRVSTEAFF
CDR3 DNA: TGTGCCAGCAGCTTTTACAGGGTGAGCACTGAAGCTTTCTTT

V gene: TRBV2
clone size: NA
D gene: NA
J gene: TRBJ1-1
CDR3 protein: CASSVQLNTEAFF
CDR3 DNA: TGTGCCAGCAGTGTGCAGTTGAACACTGAAGCTTTCTTT

V gene: TRBV5-1
clone size: NA
D gene: TRBD1
J gene: TRBJ1-2
CDR3 protein: CASRQRTGPNYGYTF
CDR3 DNA: TGCGCCAGCAGGCAAAGGACAGGTCCTAACTATGGCTACACCTTC

V gene: TRBV2
clone size: NA
D gene: TRBD2
J gene: TRBJ2-5
CDR3 protein: CASSALPTSGLNF
CDR3 DNA: TGTGCCAGCAGTGCCCTACCGACTAGCGGCCTAAACTTC

V gene: TRBV28
clone size: NA
D gene: TRBD2
J gene: TRBJ2-5
CDR3 protein: CASSRVRGIGETQYF
CDR3 DNA: TGTGCCAGCAGTCGCGTGCGGGGGATCGGAGAGACCCAGTACTTC

V gene: TRBV30
clone size: NA
D gene: TRBD1
J gene: TRBJ2-7
CDR3 protein: CAWSNGNRGPYEQYF
CDR3 DNA: TGTGCCTGGAGCAACGGGAACAGGGGCCCCTACGAGCAGTACTTC

V gene: TRBV7-7
clone size: NA
D gene: TRBD1
J gene: TRBJ2-7
CDR3 protein: CASSAAQTGKHEQYF
CDR3 DNA: TGTGCTAGCAGCGCCGCCCAGACAGGGAAACACGAGCAGTACTTC

V gene: TRBV19
clone size: few
D gene: NA
J gene: TRBJ1-1
CDR3 protein: CASSENGRMGTEAFF
CDR3 DNA: TGTGCCAGTAGTGAGAACGGGAGGATGGGGACTGAAGCTTTCTTT

V gene: TRBV5-1
clone size: NA
D gene: TRBD1
J gene: TRBJ2-3
CDR3 protein: CASSIGQGTDTQYF
CDR3 DNA: TGCGCCAGCAGCATAGGACAGGGCACAGATACGCAGTATTTT

V gene: TRBV5-6
clone size: NA
D gene: NA
J gene: TRBJ1-4
CDR3 protein: CASSLAHRGEKLFF
CDR3 DNA: TGTGCCAGCAGCTTGGCCCATAGGGGTGAAAAACTGTTTTTT

V gene: TRBV5-6
clone size: NA
D gene: TRBD1
J gene: TRBJ2-5
CDR3 protein: CASSSGQAHYF
CDR3 DNA: TGTGCCAGCAGCTCAGGACAGGCTCACTACTTC

V gene: TRBV6-5
clone size: NA
D gene: NA
J gene: TRBJ1-2
CDR3 protein: CASSPRRQVYGYTF
CDR3 DNA: TGTGCCAGCAGTCCTCGCCGACAGGTTTATGGCTACACCTTC

V gene: TRBV30
clone size: NA
D gene: NA
J gene: TRBJ2-7
CDR3 protein: CAWSVGNRAHEQYF
CDR3 DNA: TGTGCCTGGAGTGTAGGAAACAGGGCCCACGAGCAGTACTTC

V gene: TRBV5-1
clone size: NA
D gene: TRBD1
J gene: TRBJ1-1
CDR3 protein: CASSLRDRGLTFF
CDR3 DNA: TGCGCCAGCAGCTTGAGGGACAGGGGGTTGACTTTCTTT

V gene: TRBV4-2
clone size: NA
D gene: TRBD2
J gene: TRBJ2-5
CDR3 protein: CASSQGTSGRGETQYF
CDR3 DNA: TGTGCCAGCAGCCAAGGGACTAGCGGGAGGGGGGAGACCCAGTACTTC

V gene: TRBV4-2
clone size: NA
D gene: TRBD2
J gene: TRBJ2-1
CDR3 protein: CASSRATSGGGNEQFF
CDR3 DNA: TGTGCCAGCAGCCGAGCGACTAGCGGGGGGGGTAATGAGCAGTTCTTC

V gene: TRBV18
clone size: NA
D gene: TRBD1
J gene: TRBJ1-5
CDR3 protein: CASSPYRGGNQPQHF
CDR3 DNA: TGTGCCAGCTCACCGTACAGGGGTGGGAATCAGCCCCAGCATTTT

V gene: TRBV5-1
clone size: NA
D gene: NA
J gene: TRBJ1-2
CDR3 protein: CASSFGQGGPYTF
CDR3 DNA: TGCGCCAGCAGCTTTGGCCAGGGAGGACCTTACACCTTC

V gene: TRBV30
clone size: NA
D gene: NA
J gene: TRBJ1-5
CDR3 protein: CAWSPWGGNNQPQHF
CDR3 DNA: TGTGCCTGGAGTCCGTGGGGGGGAAACAATCAGCCCCAGCATTTT

V gene: TRBV5-1
clone size: NA
D gene: TRBD2
J gene: TRBJ2-5
CDR3 protein: CASSLVPSGSQETQYF
CDR3 DNA: TGCGCCAGCAGCTTGGTACCTAGCGGGTCACAAGAGACCCAGTACTTC

V gene: TRBV11-2
clone size: NA
D gene: TRBD2
J gene: TRBJ2-5
CDR3 protein: CASSIIAGEQETQYF
CDR3 DNA: TGTGCCAGCAGCATCATAGCGGGAGAACAAGAGACCCAGTACTTC

V gene: TRBV9
clone size: NA
D gene: NA
J gene: TRBJ1-4
CDR3 protein: CASSQTGKLFF
CDR3 DNA: TGTGCCAGCAGCCAAACAGGGAAACTGTTTTTT

V gene: TRBV7-6
clone size: NA
D gene: NA
J gene: TRBJ2-6
CDR3 protein: CASSPGSTGANVLTF
CDR3 DNA: TGTGCCAGCAGCCCCGGTAGTACTGGGGCCAACGTCCTGACTTTC

V gene: TRBV28
clone size: NA
D gene: TRBD1
J gene: TRBJ1-5
CDR3 protein: CASSYRGRIQPQHF
CDR3 DNA: TGTGCCAGCAGTTACAGGGGGCGAATTCAGCCCCAGCATTTT

V gene: TRBV6-5
clone size: few
D gene: NA
J gene: TRBJ1-1
CDR3 protein: CASSLGVEAFF
CDR3 DNA: TGTGCCAGCAGCCTTGGAGTTGAAGCTTTCTTT

V gene: TRBV15
clone size: NA
D gene: NA
J gene: TRBJ1-2
CDR3 protein: CATSRGPHGGVFGYTF
CDR3 DNA: TGTGCCACCAGCAGAGGTCCTCACGGAGGGGTATTTGGCTACACCTTC

V gene: TRBV29-1
clone size: NA
D gene: NA
J gene: TRBJ2-7
CDR3 protein: CSVGWGAYEQYF
CDR3 DNA: TGCAGCGTTGGGTGGGGGGCCTACGAGCAGTACTTC

V gene: TRBV29-1
clone size: NA
D gene: NA
J gene: TRBJ2-5
CDR3 protein: CSVVWRETQYF
CDR3 DNA: TGCAGCGTTGTTTGGAGGGAGACCCAGTACTTC

V gene: TRBV6-5
clone size: NA
D gene: NA
J gene: TRBJ1-2
CDR3 protein: CASSYSEGGYTF
CDR3 DNA: TGTGCCAGCAGTTACTCGGAGGGAGGCTACACCTTC

V gene: TRBV7-6
clone size: NA
D gene: TRBD2
J gene: TRBJ2-5
CDR3 protein: CASTETGLAGYGETQYF
CDR3 DNA: TGTGCCAGCACGGAGACTGGGCTAGCGGGATACGGAGAGACCCAGTACTTC

V gene: TRBV28
clone size: NA
D gene: NA
J gene: TRBJ1-1
CDR3 protein: CASSSPIRQAVTEAFF
CDR3 DNA: TGTGCCAGCAGTTCCCCAATACGGCAGGCCGTAACTGAAGCTTTCTTT